The rows below give T cell receptor beta chains drawn from one sample of a study of shared clonotypes between healthy human individuals. Profiling relied on immunoSEQ multiplex PCR, and the TCRdb table lists in-frame clones only, not all of them. Here the sample spans more than 2 million clones, approximately 95% being singletons. Sequencing was done on a sample of naive CD4+ T cells sorted from blood. These receptors originate from a man between 18 and 35 years old in good health. CDR3s include the opening cysteine and the closing phenylalanine or tryptophan. D genes are given only for firm matches. Size tells how often a clone was seen (once, few, many) or the class of an expanded clone, and some rows leave it out.

D gene,J gene,V gene,CDR3 length,clone size,CDR3 protein,CDR3 DNA
-,TRBJ2-1,TRBV7-6,16,once,CASSLITGVSYNEQFF,TGTGCCAGCAGCTTAATTACCGGGGTATCCTACAATGAGCAGTTCTTC
-,TRBJ2-5,TRBV10-1,13,-,CASSEGAKETQYF,TGCGCCAGCAGTGAGGGGGCGAAAGAGACCCAGTACTTC
TRBD2,TRBJ2-3,TRBV6-1,16,-,CASSEAVAGGWDTQYF,TGTGCCAGCAGTGAAGCCGTAGCGGGGGGTTGGGATACGCAGTATTTT
-,TRBJ1-6,TRBV19,15,-,CASSIGSVTDSPLHF,TGTGCCAGTAGTATCGGCTCCGTGACGGATTCACCCCTCCACTTT
TRBD1,TRBJ1-6,TRBV5-4,14,few,CASSQGQNNSPLHF,TGTGCCAGCAGCCAGGGACAGAATAATTCACCCCTCCACTTT
-,TRBJ1-3,TRBV7-2,14,-,CASSLQGTGNTIYF,TGTGCCAGCAGCTTACAGGGTACTGGAAACACCATATATTTT
TRBD1,TRBJ2-1,TRBV6-5,16,-,CASSFFGTGLYNEQFF,TGTGCCAGCAGTTTCTTCGGGACAGGGCTCTACAATGAGCAGTTCTTC
-,TRBJ2-1,TRBV5-4,13,-,CASSSGLTNEQFF,TGTGCCAGCAGCTCCGGACTGACTAATGAGCAGTTCTTC
-,TRBJ1-6,TRBV28,15,-,CASSYGDFYNSPLHF,TGTGCCAGCAGTTATGGCGACTTCTATAATTCACCCCTCCACTTT
TRBD1,TRBJ1-1,TRBV11-2,15,-,CASSPYDRGGTEAFF,TGTGCCAGCAGCCCTTACGACAGGGGTGGCACTGAAGCTTTCTTT
-,TRBJ2-5,TRBV7-9,15,-,CASSTTSGTQETQYF,TGTGCCAGCAGCACGACCTCGGGAACACAAGAGACCCAGTACTTC
-,TRBJ1-2,TRBV6-1,11,-,CASSEVVGYTF,TGTGCCAGCAGTGAAGTTGTTGGCTACACCTTC
-,TRBJ1-1,TRBV5-1,15,-,CASSLAFGEDTEAFF,TGCGCCAGCAGCTTGGCTTTCGGGGAAGACACTGAAGCTTTCTTT
TRBD1,TRBJ2-2,TRBV5-4,15,-,CASRRQGLSIGELFF,TGTGCCAGCAGGCGACAGGGTTTGTCAATCGGGGAGCTGTTTTTT
-,TRBJ2-2,TRBV5-1,15,-,CASGGGRINTGELFF,TGCGCCAGCGGGGGCGGGAGAATTAACACCGGGGAGCTGTTTTTT
-,TRBJ2-7,TRBV27,15,-,CASNSIAGGAYEQYF,TGTGCCAGCAACTCGATCGCTGGCGGAGCCTACGAGCAGTACTTC
-,TRBJ2-1,TRBV5-1,16,-,CASSLGPGLGNNEQFF,TGCGCCAGCAGCTTGGGACCGGGACTGGGGAACAATGAGCAGTTCTTC
-,TRBJ2-2,TRBV11-2,15,-,CASSFLEANTGELFF,TGTGCCAGCAGCTTCCTCGAGGCGAACACCGGGGAGCTGTTTTTT